This entry concerns a single T cell receptor beta chain. The CDR3 spans 17 residues. CDR1 LGHDT and CDR2 YNNKEL come from the germline V gene (reference sequence). V gave up 4 bases and J gave up 3 bases; unmatched junction bases: 9. The sample is drawn from a study of T-cell memory formation after mild COVID-19. TCRdb independently ran MiXCR on the 5' RACE reads; one entry per CDR3 protein. This table has approximately 570,000 distinct CDR3 sequences, more than 15% appearing once. The chain links TRBV3-1 to TRBJ2-7, with TRBD2 matching 13 bases. This receptor was taken from an adult woman who had mild COVID-19 (a few samples of this study predate the infection). Cell type and time point are not known. Sequenced input: PBMCs or a T cell subset sorted from them (not recorded which). Here the CDR3 DNA reads TGTGCCAGCAGCCCCGTTTTACTAGCGGGAGGGGTCTACGAGCAGTACTTC. Translating it yields CASSPVLLAGGVYEQYF.